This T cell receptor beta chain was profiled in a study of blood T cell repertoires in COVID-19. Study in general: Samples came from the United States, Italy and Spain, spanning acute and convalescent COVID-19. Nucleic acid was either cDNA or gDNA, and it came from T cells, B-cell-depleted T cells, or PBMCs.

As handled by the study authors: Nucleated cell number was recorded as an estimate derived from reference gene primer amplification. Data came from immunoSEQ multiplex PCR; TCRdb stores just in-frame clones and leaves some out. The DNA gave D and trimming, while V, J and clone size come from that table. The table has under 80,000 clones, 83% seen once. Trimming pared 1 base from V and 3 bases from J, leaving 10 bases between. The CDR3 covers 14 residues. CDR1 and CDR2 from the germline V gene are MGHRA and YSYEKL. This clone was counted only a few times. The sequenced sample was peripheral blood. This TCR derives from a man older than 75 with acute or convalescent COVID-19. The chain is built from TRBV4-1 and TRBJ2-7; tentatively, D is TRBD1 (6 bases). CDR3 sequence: CASSQGGPDYEQYF. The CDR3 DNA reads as TGCGCCAGCAGCCAAGGGGGGCCGGACTACGAGCAGTACTTC.